The 11 T cell receptor beta chains presented below share a single source sample, sequenced in a study of blood T cell repertoires in COVID-19. Measured with immunoSEQ multiplex PCR; TCRdb has only the in-frame clones, and not every one. The data hold about 99,000 clones, with approximately 79% observed a single time. Material: peripheral blood. The receptors stem from a woman of 80 years or more with active or convalescent COVID-19.

The gene calls are TRBV7-3 and TRBJ2-7, with D possibly being TRBD1 (6 bases). V lost 3 bases and J 5 bases, leaving 11 bases between the germline ends. Germline-derived CDR1 and CDR2 are SGHTA and FQGTGA. The CDR3 covers 13 residues. DNA of the CDR3: TGTGCCAGCAGCTTCCTACAGGGCCACGAGCAGTACTTC. The encoded protein is CASSFLQGHEQYF.

The chain combines TRBV4-3 with TRBJ2-1; D is ambiguous. This CDR3 region has 14 residues. Trimming shortened V by 0 bases and J by 5 bases, and 8 bases separated the two germline ends. Germline CDR1 is LGHNA and CDR2 is YSLEER. As DNA, the CDR3 is TGCGCCAGCAGCCAAGAAGGAGCTCACAATGAGCAGTTCTTC. It translates to CASSQEGAHNEQFF.

This chain joins TRBV4-3 and TRBJ2-1; 9 positions agree with TRBD2. Germline assignment: CDR1 LGHNA and CDR2 YSLEER. This CDR3 has 18 residues. The trim removed 4 bases at V and 9 bases at J, leaving 19 bases unmatched. This chain's CDR3 is CASSRGASGTVAGAEQFF. CDR3 nucleotide sequence: TGCGCCAGCAGCCGCGGGGCTAGCGGGACTGTCGCTGGGGCTGAGCAGTTCTTC.

This rearrangement joins TRBV7-2 to TRBJ1-5; no firm D call. In germline, CDR1 is SGHTA, CDR2 FQGNSA. V was trimmed by 0 bases and J by 6 bases, leaving 15 bases between them. The CDR3 is 16 residues long. The CDR3 spells CASSLASGRVVQPQHF. The CDR3 nucleotides are TGTGCCAGCAGCTTAGCGTCGGGAAGGGTTGTTCAGCCCCAGCATTTT.

The genes are TRBV4-1 and TRBJ2-1; 7 bases are a match to TRBD2. Germline V gene sequence: CDR1 MGHRA, CDR2 YSYEKL. CDR3 length: 17 amino acids. Trimming removed 0 bases from V and 9 bases from J; junction bases left unmatched: 14. DNA of the CDR3: TGCGCCAGCAGCCAAGAGGGGGGAGGACTAGAGTTTTCTGAGCAGTTCTTC. Protein sequence: CASSQEGGGLEFSEQFF.

V gene TRBV14 combines with J gene TRBJ1-3; the match to TRBD1 covers 9 bases. CDR1 is SGHDN and CDR2 is FVKESK in the germline V gene. The CDR3 runs to 15 residues. V lost 4 bases to trimming and J lost 4 bases; unmatched junction nucleotides: 5. CDR3: CASSPDRGIGNTIYF. CDR3 nucleotides: TGTGCCAGCAGCCCTGACAGGGGGATCGGAAACACCATATATTTT. The full variable domain, in which reference TRBV14 and TRBJ1-3 provide the parts outside the CDR3, is EAGVTQFPSHSVIEKGQTVTLRCDPISGHDNLYWYRRVMGKEIKFLLHFVKESKQDESGMPNNRFLAERTGGTYSTLKVQPAELEDSGVYFCASSPDRGIGNTIYFGEGSWLTVV.

V is TRBV2 and J is TRBJ2-2; 7 bases are shared with TRBD2. CDR1 and CDR2 from the germline V gene are SNHLY and FYNNEI. The CDR3 has 15 residues. V gave up 4 bases and J gave up 2 bases; unmatched junction bases: 4. The CDR3 region is CASSGSGGNTGELFF. The CDR3 region has the DNA TGTGCCAGCAGTGGCTCGGGGGGAAACACCGGGGAGCTGTTTTTT.

The J gene is TRBJ2-5, the V gene TRBV5-1; D not certain. Germline lookup yields CDR1 SGHRS and CDR2 YFSETQ. Trimming shortened V by 2 bases and J by 0 bases, and 11 bases separated the two germline ends. The CDR3 spans 15 residues. CDR3 nucleotide sequence: TGCGCCAGCAGCTTTCAAGCGCCGTACCAAGAGACCCAGTACTTC. Protein: CASSFQAPYQETQYF.

This sequence joins TRBV12-3 or TRBV12-4 and TRBJ1-2; D is possibly TRBD1 (5 bases). The CDR3 loop spans 12 amino acids. Trimming removed 5 bases at V and 3 bases at J, with 7 bases between. CDR3 loop: CASSDSYYGYTF. The CDR3 DNA follows: TGTGCCAGCAGTGACAGCTACTATGGCTACACCTTC.

The count of this clone is one. The chain uses TRBV30 and TRBJ2-1, with 7 bases fitting TRBD2. Germline assignment: CDR1 GTSNPN and CDR2 SVGIG (reference sequence). This CDR3 comprises 13 residues. Here the CDR3 DNA reads TGTGCGAAGGGAGGGCCCGGCGGGAATGAGCAGTTCTTC. Its protein is CAKGGPGGNEQFF. Full variable domain (missing parts from reference TRBV30 and TRBJ2-1): SQTIHQWPATLVQPVGSPLSLECTVEGTSNPNLYWYRQAAGRGLQLLFYSVGIGQISSEVPQNLSASRPQDRQFILSSKKLLLSDSGFYLCAKGGPGGNEQFFGPGTRLTVL.

This clone was recorded only once. The V call is TRBV2, the J call TRBJ2-6; D may be TRBD2 (5 bases). The CDR3 consists of 13 residues. Germline-derived CDR1 and CDR2 are SNHLY and FYNNEI. V was clipped by 6 bases and J by 2 bases, with 5 bases between them. CDR3 sequence: CASRRAGANVLTF. CDR3 DNA: TGTGCCAGCAGGAGGGCTGGGGCCAACGTCCTGACTTTC.